The subject of this entry is one T cell receptor (beta chain). Its antigen is unknown. Generated by immunoSEQ multiplex PCR, the TCRdb table keeps only in-frame clones and is missing some. This sample yields about 2.4 million clones, of which over 85% are seen a single time; roughly 0.39% belongs to the top ten. The data were taken from a study of shared clonotypes between healthy human individuals. Study at large: Three CD4 naive, three CD4 memory, two CD8 naive and one CD8 memory plate were used per donor. Study-wide results and caveats: Shared clonotypes across all four donors exceeded non-shared ones in generation probability.

Germline V lookup: CDR1 KGHSH, CDR2 LQKENI. The CDR3 has 14 amino acids. Trimming cost V 2 bases and J 5 bases, with 10 bases left between them. This TCR was sampled from a man between 18 and 35 years old in good health. Some clones in this sample may be carry-over from other donors' samples. Sequences were obtained from naive CD4+ T cells from PBMCs. Subset: CD45RA+ positively selected. The chain joins TRBV18 to TRBJ2-4; D assignment may be TRBD1 or TRBD2 (5 bases each). The CDR3 DNA reads as TGTGCCAGCTCACCAAGCCGGGACCAAAACATTCAGTACTTC. The encoded protein is CASSPSRDQNIQYF.